This T cell receptor (beta chain) was captured in a study of cytotoxic CD8 clonotypes in ibrutinib-treated CLL. Germline CDR1 reads MGHDK; CDR2 reads SYGVNS. The CDR3 has 15 residues. Trimming at V came to 1 base and at J to 4 bases, leaving 3 bases not matched to a gene. This clone was seen only once. The assay was immunoSEQ multiplex PCR, and TCRdb's table has in-frame clones only and misses some. The sample holds some 130,000 clones, more than 75% seen once. Here the sequenced sample was PBMCs, taken after 24 months of ibrutinib treatment. The clonotype comes from a human donor with chronic lymphocytic leukemia. V and J are TRBV25-1 and TRBJ1-2, with 10 positions matching TRBD1. The chain's CDR3 is CASSESRTGGYGYTF. The CDR3 nucleotides are TGTGCCAGCAGTGAATCCCGGACAGGGGGCTATGGCTACACCTTC.